The 13 T cell receptor beta chains given below trace back to one sample, sequenced in a study of shared T cell receptors in the human thymus. Using immunoSEQ multiplex PCR, the repertoire was profiled, and TCRdb retains in-frame clones only, with some absent. Of about 660,000 clones in the sample, 88% were seen once. The sample was also reused in another study, on human thymus T cells.

Sequenced material: thymocytes. These receptors came from a boy younger than two with a congenital heart defect.

The chain couples TRBV4-1 to TRBJ2-1; 9 positions match TRBD2. CDR3 length: 17 residues. Per germline, CDR1 MGHRA and CDR2 YSYEKL. The ends lost 0 bases at V and 8 bases at J; junction bases unmatched: 11. CDR3 sequence reads: CASSQDRIAGVRDEQFF. DNA of the CDR3: TGCGCCAGCAGCCAAGATAGGATAGCGGGAGTTAGGGATGAGCAGTTCTTC.

The chain combines TRBV27 with TRBJ2-5; 8 nucleotides align to TRBD1. Germline CDR1 reads MNHEY; CDR2 reads SMNVEV (reference sequence). The CDR3 runs 13 residues. Trimming took 6 bases from V and 4 from J; bases not matched to a gene: 4. The CDR3 DNA reads TGTGCCAGCAGAACCACAGGGGGAGAGACCCAGTACTTC. Encoded protein: CASRTTGGETQYF.

The chain uses TRBV7-8 and TRBJ1-4; 8 positions agree with TRBD1. CDR3 size: 15 residues. CDR1 is SGHVS and CDR2 is FQNEAQ in the germline V gene. Losses at the gene ends were 5 bases for V and 8 bases for J; bases not matched to a gene: 10. CDR3 residues: CASSPRTGRTEKLFF. DNA for the CDR3: TGTGCCAGCAGCCCCCGGACAGGGCGAACGGAAAAACTGTTTTTT.

Only one count was recorded for this clone. The same CDR3 arises from other DNA sequences in this sample as well. The V gene is TRBV6-1, the J gene TRBJ2-7; a possible D gene is TRBD1 (6 bases). Germline loops: CDR1 MNHNS, CDR2 SASEGT. The CDR3 sequence is 13 residues long. Trimming stripped 4 bases from V and 2 bases from J, with 9 bases between. The CDR3 DNA is TGTGCCAGCAGTGTTCAGGGGACCTACGAGCAGTACTTC. Its protein product is CASSVQGTYEQYF.

Comments on this clone: The sample contains more than one DNA sequence encoding this CDR3. V gene TRBV4-3 combines with J gene TRBJ2-1, with 7 bases fitting TRBD2. V shed 0 bases and J 3 bases; nucleotides not matched to a gene: 5. Per the germline V gene, CDR1 is LGHNA and CDR2 is YSLEER. This CDR3 comprises 16 residues. CDR3 bases: TGCGCCAGCAGCCAAGAAAGGGCTAGCGGCTACAATGAGCAGTTCTTC. Its protein is CASSQERASGYNEQFF.

The chain couples TRBV5-3 to TRBJ1-5; D gene unclear. TRBV5-3 counts as an open reading frame of uncertain function. Trimming pared 2 bases from V and 6 bases from J, leaving 9 bases between. The CDR3 length is 13 residues. This CDR3 is CARSFRYGQPQHF. DNA of the CDR3: TGTGCCAGAAGCTTCAGGTACGGTCAGCCCCAGCATTTT.

Here the CDR3 DNA reads TGTGCCAGCAGGGTCGCGACAGGGCCAGGAAACACCATATATTTT. Residues: CASRVATGPGNTIYF. The J gene is TRBJ1-3, the V gene TRBV6-1, with 7 bases matching TRBD1. CDR3 length: 15 amino acids. V lost 6 bases to trimming and J lost 4 bases; unmatched junction nucleotides: 9. Germline-derived CDR1 and CDR2 are MNHNS and SASEGT.

To note about this clone: The germline gene is not matched at one end of the junction; a read error may be the cause. This sequence joins TRBV6-1 and TRBJ2-7, with D perhaps matching TRBD1 or TRBD2 (5 bases each). The CDR3 has 11 residues. From germline, CDR1 is MNHNS and CDR2 SASEGT. The CDR3 sequence is CACRGAHEQYF. The DNA for the CDR3 is TGTGCCTGCAGAGGGGCCCACGAGCAGTACTTC.

The rearrangement links TRBV27 to TRBJ2-5, with D possibly TRBD1 on 5 matching bases. V was pared by 8 bases and J by 1 base, with 14 bases between. Per the germline V gene, CDR1 is MNHEY and CDR2 is SMNVEV (reference sequence). The CDR3 totals 14 residues. The CDR3, as DNA: TGTGCCAGCTCATTCAAGCAGGGCCAAGAGACCCAGTACTTC. As protein: CASSFKQGQETQYF.

The chain uses TRBV11-2 and TRBJ1-3; D gene unclear. Trimming cost V 4 bases and J 6 bases, with 16 bases left between them. The CDR3 sequence is 15 residues long. Germline assignment: CDR1 SGHAT and CDR2 FQNNGV. The CDR3 loop is CASSSPTPGKNTIYF. The DNA for the CDR3 is TGTGCCAGCAGCTCCCCGACCCCGGGAAAAAACACCATATATTTT. Filled out from reference TRBV11-2 and TRBJ1-3, the complete variable domain reads EAGVAQSPRYKIIEKRQSVAFWCNPISGHATLYWYQQILGQGPKLLIQFQNNGVVDDSQLPKDRFSAERLKGVDSTLKIQPAKLEDSAVYLCASSSPTPGKNTIYFGEGSWLTVV.

This chain links TRBV4-3 with TRBJ2-7; TRBD2 matches 13 bases. The CDR3 covers 15 residues. Germline-derived CDR1 and CDR2 are LGHNA and YSLEER. V was clipped by 4 bases and J by 1 base; unmatched bases: 1. Here the CDR3 DNA reads TGCGCCAGCAGCCGGGGACTAGCGGGATCCTACGAGCAGTACTTC. Amino acids: CASSRGLAGSYEQYF.

The chain links TRBV5-5 to TRBJ2-1; D is possibly TRBD2 (5 bases). V was trimmed by 0 bases and J by 5 bases, leaving 18 bases between them. The CDR3 runs 17 residues. Germline V gene sequence: CDR1 SGHKS, CDR2 YYEKEE (reference sequence). The CDR3 region has the DNA TGTGCCAGCAGCTTGGTTGAGGCGGGCGTTAGCCACAATGAGCAGTTCTTC. Residues: CASSLVEAGVSHNEQFF. The full variable domain, in which reference TRBV5-5 and TRBJ2-1 provide the parts outside the CDR3, is DAGVTQSPTHLIKTRGQQVTLRCSPISGHKSVSWYQQVLGQGPQFIFQYYEKEERGRGNFPDRFSARQFPNYSSELNVNALLLGDSALYLCASSLVEAGVSHNEQFFGPGTRLTVL.

The chain has TRBV5-1 and TRBJ1-1; D remains ambiguous. Between the trimmed V and J ends, which lost 5 bases and 5 bases, there was a span of 13 bases. Germline V CDR1 and CDR2: SGHRS, YFSETQ. The CDR3 consists of 13 residues. CDR3 sequence (DNA): TGCGCCAGCAGAGAGAAGGGAGGGACTGAAGCTTTCTTT. Translated: CASREKGGTEAFF.